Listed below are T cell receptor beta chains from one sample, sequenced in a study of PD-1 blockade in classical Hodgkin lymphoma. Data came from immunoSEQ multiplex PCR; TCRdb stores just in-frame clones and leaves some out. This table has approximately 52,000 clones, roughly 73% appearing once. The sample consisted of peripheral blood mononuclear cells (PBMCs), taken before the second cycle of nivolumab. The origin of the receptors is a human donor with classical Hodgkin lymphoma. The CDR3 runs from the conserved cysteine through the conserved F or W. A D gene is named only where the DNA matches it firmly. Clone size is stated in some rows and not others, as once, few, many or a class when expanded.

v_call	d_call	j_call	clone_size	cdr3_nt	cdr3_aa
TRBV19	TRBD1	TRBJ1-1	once	TGTGCCAGTAGTAGTGGGACAGGGGGCCCCGTCACTGAAGCTTTCTTT	CASSSGTGGPVTEAFF
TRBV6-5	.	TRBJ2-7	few	TGTGCCAGCAGTAACGCGGGACAACGCGAGCAGTACTTC	CASSNAGQREQYF
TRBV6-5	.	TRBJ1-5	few	TGTGCCAGCACTAAGGGGCAGGGCAATCAGCCCCAGCATTTT	CASTKGQGNQPQHF
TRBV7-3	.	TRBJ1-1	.	TGTGCCAGCAGCTCCTACATGAACACTGAAGCTTTCTTT	CASSSYMNTEAFF
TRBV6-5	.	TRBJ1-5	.	TGTGCCAGCAGTCCGCAAGGACGGAGCAATCAGCCCCAGCATTTT	CASSPQGRSNQPQHF
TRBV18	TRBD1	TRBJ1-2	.	TGTGCCAGCTCACCGGCCGGGACAGGGGTTAATGGCTACACCTTC	CASSPAGTGVNGYTF
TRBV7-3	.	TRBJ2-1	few	TGTGCCAGCAGCTTATTGGGCGGCAATGAGCAGTTCTTC	CASSLLGGNEQFF
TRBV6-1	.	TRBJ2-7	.	TGTGCCAGCAGGGCGAAGGGGCCGGGACTCCACGAGCAGTACTTC	CASRAKGPGLHEQYF
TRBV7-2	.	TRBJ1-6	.	TGTGCCAGCAGCTTAGCGCAGGGGAAAAATTCACCCCTCCACTTT	CASSLAQGKNSPLHF
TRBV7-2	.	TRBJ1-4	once	TGTGCCAGCAGCTTAGGTGCAGGGGAGAATGAAAAACTGTTTTTT	CASSLGAGENEKLFF
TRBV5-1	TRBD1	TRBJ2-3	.	TGCGCCAGCAGCCCAAGGACAGGGAACACAGATACGCAGTATTTT	CASSPRTGNTDTQYF
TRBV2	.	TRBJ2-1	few	TGTGCCAGCAGTCAAAGCTCCTACAATGAGCAGTTCTTC	CASSQSSYNEQFF
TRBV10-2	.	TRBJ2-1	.	TGCGCCAGTTTGAGCCGTTATGGGGACAATGAGCAGTTCTTC	CASLSRYGDNEQFF
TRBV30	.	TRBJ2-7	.	TGTGCCTGGAAGGAGGGTACCTACGAGCAGTACTTC	CAWKEGTYEQYF
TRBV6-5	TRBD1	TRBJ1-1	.	TGTGCCAGCAGTAAAAGGACAGGGGGGAACACTGAAGCTTTCTTT	CASSKRTGGNTEAFF
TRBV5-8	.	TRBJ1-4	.	TGTGCCAGCAGCACGGGACTTCCCAATGAAAAACTGTTTTTT	CASSTGLPNEKLFF
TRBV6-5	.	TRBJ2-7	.	TGTGCCAGCAGCTTGGTCGGGTCCTACGAGCAGTACTTC	CASSLVGSYEQYF
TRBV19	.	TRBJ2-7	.	TGTGCCAGTAGTATGCTGGGGAACGAGCAGTACTTC	CASSMLGNEQYF
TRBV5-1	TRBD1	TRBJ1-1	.	TGCGCCAGCAGCTCGACCGGGACAGGGGCCACTGAAGCTTTCTTT	CASSSTGTGATEAFF
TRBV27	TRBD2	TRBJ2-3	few	TGTGCCAGCAGTTTCCTAGCGGTCGGCACAGATACGCAGTATTTT	CASSFLAVGTDTQYF
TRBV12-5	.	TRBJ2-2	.	TGTGCTAGTGGTTTGGTTGCTGGTGGCACCGGGGAGCTGTTTTTT	CASGLVAGGTGELFF
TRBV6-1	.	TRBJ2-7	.	TGTGCCAGCACCGAGACTAATATCGAGCAGTACTTC	CASTETNIEQYF
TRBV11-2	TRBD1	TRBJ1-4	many	TGTGCCAGCAGCATCCGCCGGACAGGGAGGTTTGAAAAACTGTTTTTT	CASSIRRTGRFEKLFF
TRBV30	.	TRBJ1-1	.	TGTGCCTGGAGTTCTTGGGGGCCAGGGGCGGTAACTGAAGCTTTCTTT	CAWSSWGPGAVTEAFF
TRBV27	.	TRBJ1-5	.	TGTGCCAGCAGTTTAATGGGTCAGCCCCAGCATTTT	CASSLMGQPQHF
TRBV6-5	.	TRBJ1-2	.	TGTGCCAGCAGTTTTGACAGCCTCTATGGCTACACCTTC	CASSFDSLYGYTF
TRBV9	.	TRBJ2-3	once	TGTGCCAGCAGCGTCCGAGGGGTCAGCACAGATACGCAGTATTTT	CASSVRGVSTDTQYF
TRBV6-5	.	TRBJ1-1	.	TGTGCCAGCAGTTACCAAAACACTGAAGCTTTCTTT	CASSYQNTEAFF
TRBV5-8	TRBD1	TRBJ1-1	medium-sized	TGTGCCAGCAGCTTGGCAGGGACAGGGGAAACTGAAGCTTTCTTT	CASSLAGTGETEAFF